The 9 T cell receptor beta chains given below trace back to one sample, sequenced in a study of blood T cells in healthy people across ages. A J-beta primer mix and a sample-barcoded 5' primer were used in a second PCR of roughly 6 to 11 cycles. TCRdb re-called the 5' RACE reads through MiXCR, storing one row per CDR3 protein. The sample has around 1.5 million distinct CDR3 sequences, 42% seen once. The material sequenced was blood. All receptors come from a woman under 30 in good health.

V gene TRBV6-5 combines with J gene TRBJ1-1, with a tentative D call TRBD1 (5 bases). CDR1 and CDR2 from the germline V gene are MNHEY and SVGAGI. The CDR3 is 14 residues long. The germline V and J ends were trimmed by 8 bases and 4 bases, with 17 bases remaining between them. For the CDR3, the DNA is TGTGCCAGCGTAGACCGGGGGGAGGGCACTGAAGCTTTCTTT. Residues: CASVDRGEGTEAFF.

The chain combines TRBV10-3 with TRBJ2-2; D may be TRBD1 (6 bases). Between the trimmed V and J ends, which lost 6 bases and 2 bases, there was a span of 10 bases. Germline CDR1 is ENHRY and CDR2 is SYGVKD. The CDR3 is 14 amino acids. CDR3 DNA sequence: TGTGCCATCAGGTCCGGGACAAACACCGGGGAGCTGTTTTTT. This codes for CAIRSGTNTGELFF.

This clonotype was counted between two and nine times. The chain is built from TRBV12-3 or TRBV12-4 and TRBJ2-2; 14 bases line up with TRBD2. The CDR3 contains 16 residues. V was pared by 3 bases and J by 6 bases, with 3 bases of the junction left unmatched. The CDR3 sequence is CASSFGTSGSSGELFF. The CDR3 DNA reads as TGTGCCAGCAGTTTCGGGACTAGCGGGAGTTCCGGGGAGCTGTTTTTT.

This clonotype was counted between two and nine times. V and J are TRBV7-8 and TRBJ2-3; 7 bases are shared with TRBD2. The V and J ends lost 6 bases and 2 bases, in that order; junction bases with no gene match: 8. Germline-derived CDR1 and CDR2 are SGHVS and FQNEAQ. CDR3 size: 15 residues. DNA for the CDR3: TGTGCCAGCAGATCCGGGAGGTCGATCACAGATACGCAGTATTTT. Translation: CASRSGRSITDTQYF.

The chain has TRBV5-5 and TRBJ2-3; possible D gene TRBD2, 6 bases. The V gene lost 2 bases and the J gene lost 4 bases, with 17 bases spanning the gap. Per germline, CDR1 SGHKS and CDR2 YYEKEE (reference sequence). The CDR3 is made up of 16 amino acids. The CDR3 loop is CASSLTLGLYADTQYF. CDR3 bases: TGTGCCAGCAGCTTAACCCTGGGACTTTACGCAGATACGCAGTATTTT.

This clonotype was recorded once. V is TRBV5-1 and J is TRBJ2-1, with D tentatively TRBD2 (6 bases). CDR3 length: 17 residues. V dropped 3 bases and J dropped 0 bases, with 16 bases sitting between them. CDR1 SGHRS and CDR2 YFSETQ come from the germline V gene. DNA of the CDR3: TGCGCCAGCAGCTCCCACCCGACTAGTAGCTCCTACAATGAGCAGTTCTTC. Translating it yields CASSSHPTSSSYNEQFF.

The CDR3 nucleotides read TGTGCCAGCAGCCAAGCAACGGGAGGGATGACCGCCTACACCTTC. It translates to CASSQATGGMTAYTF. This chain links TRBV14 with TRBJ1-2; no definite D call. There are 15 residues in the CDR3. Trimming took off 1 base at V and 10 bases at J, with 19 bases between the two ends. Germline V gene lookup returns CDR1 SGHDN and CDR2 FVKESK.

The chain combines TRBV27 with TRBJ1-6, with D maybe TRBD1 (5 bases). The CDR3 runs to 15 residues. Germline V gene sequence: CDR1 MNHEY, CDR2 SMNVEV (reference sequence). V was pared by 5 bases and J by 7 bases, with 15 bases between. In DNA form, the CDR3 reads TGTGCCAGCAGTCCCCTGACAGCAGGGAATTCACCCCTCCACTTT. It encodes CASSPLTAGNSPLHF.

A remark on this clonotype: A much larger clonotype is one base distant, so this may be a read error. The genes are TRBV5-1 and TRBJ2-5, with TRBD2 matching over 7 bases. There are 14 residues in the CDR3. Germline V CDR1 and CDR2: SGHRS, YFSETQ. This chain's CDR3 is CANSYGTNPWEQYF. CDR3 DNA: TGCGCCAACAGCTACGGGACTAACCCCTGGGAGCAGTACTTC.